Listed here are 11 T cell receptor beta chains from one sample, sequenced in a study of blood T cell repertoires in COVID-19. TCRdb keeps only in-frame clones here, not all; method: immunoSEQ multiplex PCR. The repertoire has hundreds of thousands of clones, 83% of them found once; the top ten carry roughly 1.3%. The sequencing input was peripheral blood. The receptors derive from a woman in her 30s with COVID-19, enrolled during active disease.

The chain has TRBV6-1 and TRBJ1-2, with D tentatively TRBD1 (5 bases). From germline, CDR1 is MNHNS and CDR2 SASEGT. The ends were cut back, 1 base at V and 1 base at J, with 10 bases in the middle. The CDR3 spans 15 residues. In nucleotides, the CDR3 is TGTGCCAGCAGTGAAGTAGGGGAGGTTAACTATGGCTACACCTTC. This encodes CASSEVGEVNYGYTF.

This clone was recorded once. For the CDR3, the DNA is TGTGCCAGCTCAGGGGGGACTAATTCACCCCTCCACTTT. It specifies CASSGGTNSPLHF. This chain connects TRBV7-3 to TRBJ1-6, with 7 bases identical to TRBD1. This CDR3 comprises 13 residues. V shed 8 bases and J 6 bases; nucleotides not matched to a gene: 4. Germline V lookup: CDR1 SGHTA, CDR2 FQGTGA.

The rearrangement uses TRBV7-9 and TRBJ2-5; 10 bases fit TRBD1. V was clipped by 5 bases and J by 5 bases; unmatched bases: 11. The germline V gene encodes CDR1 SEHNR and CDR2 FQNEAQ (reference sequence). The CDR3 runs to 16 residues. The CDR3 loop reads CASSIIKTGGFETQYF. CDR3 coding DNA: TGTGCCAGCAGCATAATCAAGACAGGGGGCTTTGAGACCCAGTACTTC.

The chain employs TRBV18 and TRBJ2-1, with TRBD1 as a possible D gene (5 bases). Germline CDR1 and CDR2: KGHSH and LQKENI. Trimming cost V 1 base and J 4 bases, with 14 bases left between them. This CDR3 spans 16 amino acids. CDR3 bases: TGTGCCAGCTCACCACTGCCAGGGAAGGAGTACAATGAGCAGTTCTTC. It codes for CASSPLPGKEYNEQFF. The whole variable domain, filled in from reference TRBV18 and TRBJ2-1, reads NAGVMQNPRHLVRRRGQEARLRCSPMKGHSHVYWYRQLPEEGLKFMVYLQKENIIDESGMPKERFSAEFPKEGPSILRIQQVVRGDSAAYFCASSPLPGKEYNEQFFGPGTRLTVL.

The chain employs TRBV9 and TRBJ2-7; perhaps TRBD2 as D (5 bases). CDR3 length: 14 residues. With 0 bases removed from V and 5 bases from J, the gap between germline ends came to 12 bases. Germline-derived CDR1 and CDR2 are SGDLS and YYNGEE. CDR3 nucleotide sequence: TGTGCCAGCAGCGTAGGATCACTAGAGGACGAGCAGTACTTC. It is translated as CASSVGSLEDEQYF.

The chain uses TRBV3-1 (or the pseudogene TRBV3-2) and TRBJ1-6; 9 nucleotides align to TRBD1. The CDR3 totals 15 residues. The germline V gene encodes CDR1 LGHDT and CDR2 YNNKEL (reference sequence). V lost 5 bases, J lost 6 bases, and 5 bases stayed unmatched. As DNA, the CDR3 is TGTGCCAGCAGCGCAGTGACAGGGGGTAATTCACCCCTCCACTTT. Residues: CASSAVTGGNSPLHF.

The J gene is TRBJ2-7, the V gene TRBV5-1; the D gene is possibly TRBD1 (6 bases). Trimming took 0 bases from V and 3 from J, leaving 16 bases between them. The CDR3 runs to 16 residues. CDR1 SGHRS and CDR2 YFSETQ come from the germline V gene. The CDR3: CASSLAIQGIRYEQYF. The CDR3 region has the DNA TGCGCCAGCAGCTTGGCTATTCAGGGGATACGCTACGAGCAGTACTTC.

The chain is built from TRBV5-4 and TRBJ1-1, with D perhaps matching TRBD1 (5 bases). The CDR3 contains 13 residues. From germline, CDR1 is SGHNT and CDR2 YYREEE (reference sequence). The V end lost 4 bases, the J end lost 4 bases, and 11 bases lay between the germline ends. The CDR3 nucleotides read TGTGCCAGCAGCGTCGACAGTTCCACTGAAGCTTTCTTT. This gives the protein CASSVDSSTEAFF.

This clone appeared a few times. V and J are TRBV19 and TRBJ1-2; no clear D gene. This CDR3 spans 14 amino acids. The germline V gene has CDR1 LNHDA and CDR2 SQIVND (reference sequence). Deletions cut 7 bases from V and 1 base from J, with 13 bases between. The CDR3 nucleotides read TGTGCCAGTACTTCCGTGGAGGATAACTATGGCTACACCTTC. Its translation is CASTSVEDNYGYTF.

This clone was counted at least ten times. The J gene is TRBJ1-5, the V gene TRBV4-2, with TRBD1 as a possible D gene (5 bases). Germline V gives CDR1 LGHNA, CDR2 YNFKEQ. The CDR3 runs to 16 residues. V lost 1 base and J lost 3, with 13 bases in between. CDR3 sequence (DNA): TGTGCCAGCAGCCAAGGTCTAGGGGAACACAATCAGCCCCAGCATTTT. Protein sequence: CASSQGLGEHNQPQHF.

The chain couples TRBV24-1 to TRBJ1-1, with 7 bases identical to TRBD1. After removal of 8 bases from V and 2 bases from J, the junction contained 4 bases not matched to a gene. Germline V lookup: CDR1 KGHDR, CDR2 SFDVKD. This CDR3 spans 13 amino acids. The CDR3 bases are TGTGCCACCAAGGGGGACAGAAACACTGAAGCTTTCTTT. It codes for CATKGDRNTEAFF.